The sequence of this T cell receptor (beta chain) was determined in a study of blood T cell repertoires in COVID-19. Study summary: Acute and convalescent COVID-19 specimens originated in the United States, Italy and Spain.

Clones were sequenced by immunoSEQ multiplex PCR, and TCRdb holds only the in-frame ones, with some missing. The table has approximately 200,000 clones, less than 90% seen once. This CDR3 spans 14 amino acids. Germline lookup yields CDR1 KGHDR and CDR2 SFDVKD. Trimming removed 0 bases from V and 10 bases from J, with 14 bases in between. This clone came up a few times. The specimen sequenced was peripheral blood. The clonotype was recovered from a man between 35 and 55 years old with active or convalescent COVID-19. The chain links TRBV24-1 to TRBJ1-1, with D possibly being TRBD1 (5 bases). The CDR3 loop is CATSDLGQGAGAFF. CDR3 sequence (DNA): TGTGCCACCAGTGATTTGGGCCAGGGCGCCGGAGCTTTCTTT.